The 29 T cell receptor beta chains below come from one sample, sequenced in a study of CD8 T cells in ankylosing spondylitis. Study observations and caveats: The study identified a TCR beta motif of seven or eight highly homologous variants that appeared characteristic of ankylosing spondylitis blood.

TCRdb redid the calling of the 5' RACE reads with MiXCR, one entry per CDR3 protein. Of some 700,000 distinct CDR3 sequences in the sample, 19% are singletons; the top ten hold approximately 18%. Which antigens these TCRs recognize remains unknown. Material: blood, either unsorted or a sorted T cell fraction (not recorded which). These receptors originate from a male donor with ankylosing spondylitis.

The chain has TRBV30 and TRBJ2-7; TRBD1 aligns across 7 bases. The junction had 10 bases not matched to a gene; V was cut back by 7 bases and J by 4 bases. Germline CDR1 GTSNPN, CDR2 SVGIG (reference sequence). The length of the CDR3 is 13 residues. DNA for the CDR3: TGTGCCTACACGGACAGGAGGAGGTACGAGCAGTACTTC. Amino acids: CAYTDRRRYEQYF.

The chain couples TRBV3-1 to TRBJ2-3; 10 bases align to TRBD2. Germline-derived CDR1 and CDR2 are LGHDT and YNNKEL (reference sequence). The CDR3 is 14 amino acids. V lost 7 bases, J lost 9 bases, and 10 bases stayed unmatched. In DNA, the CDR3 is TGTGCCAGCAACCCCGGGACTAGCGCCGCCACGCAGTATTTT. Translating it yields CASNPGTSAATQYF.

This clonotype was counted between two and nine times. The rearrangement joins TRBV7-9 to TRBJ2-3; D possibly corresponds to TRBD2 (6 bases). CDR3 length equals 15 residues. V dropped 1 base and J dropped 4 bases, with 12 bases sitting between them. The germline CDR1 and CDR2 sequences are SEHNR and FQNEAQ (reference sequence). The CDR3 protein is CASSLELAPSDTQYF. In DNA, the CDR3 is TGTGCCAGCAGCTTAGAACTAGCCCCATCAGATACGCAGTATTTT. The complete variable domain, with remaining parts taken from reference TRBV7-9 and TRBJ2-3, reads DTGVSQNPRHKITKRGQNVTFRCDPISEHNRLYWYRQTLGQGPEFLTYFQNEAQLEKSRLLSDRFSAERPKGSFSTLEIQRTEQGDSAMYLCASSLELAPSDTQYFGPGTRLTVL.

The V gene is TRBV2, the J gene TRBJ2-5, with 11 nucleotides matching TRBD2. V lost 6 bases to trimming and J lost 3 bases; unmatched junction nucleotides: 6. The CDR3 length is 15 residues. Per germline, CDR1 SNHLY and CDR2 FYNNEI. Here the CDR3 reads CASRENSGGEETQYF. The CDR3 DNA reads TGTGCCAGCAGGGAAAATAGCGGGGGGGAAGAGACCCAGTACTTC.

Written as DNA, the CDR3 is TGCAGCGGCGGACAGGATTACTACGAGCAGTACTTC. Amino acids: CSGGQDYYEQYF. This chain joins TRBV29-1 and TRBJ2-7; 7 bases map to TRBD1. V gave up 7 bases and J gave up 3 bases; unmatched junction bases: 6. CDR1 is SQVTM, CDR2 ANQGSEA, per germline. This CDR3 has 12 residues.

This clonotype has more than one count but fewer than ten. V is TRBV7-9 and J is TRBJ1-1, with D hard to call. Germline V gives CDR1 SEHNR, CDR2 FQNEAQ (reference sequence). This CDR3 comprises 14 residues. V was shortened by 0 bases and J by 8 bases, with 13 bases between the two germline ends. The CDR3 region is CASSLAQGLHEAFF. Here the CDR3 DNA reads TGTGCCAGCAGCTTAGCGCAAGGGTTGCACGAAGCTTTCTTT. Full variable domain (outside the CDR3, taken from reference TRBV7-9 and TRBJ1-1): DTGVSQNPRHKITKRGQNVTFRCDPISEHNRLYWYRQTLGQGPEFLTYFQNEAQLEKSRLLSDRFSAERPKGSFSTLEIQRTEQGDSAMYLCASSLAQGLHEAFFGQGTRLTVV.

This clonotype showed up just a few times. The chain has TRBV7-8 and TRBJ2-2, with a weak D call TRBD1 (6 bases). Germline CDR1 reads SGHVS; CDR2 reads FQNEAQ. This CDR3 spans 16 amino acids. V dropped 0 bases and J dropped 6 bases, with 14 bases sitting between them. CDR3 in DNA: TGTGCCAGCAGCTTAGCCCAGGGGCCGGTGTCCGGGGAGCTGTTTTTT. This codes for CASSLAQGPVSGELFF.

The CDR3 region is CASSLVPQDEQYF. CDR3 coding DNA: TGTGCCAGCAGCTTAGTCCCCCAGGACGAGCAGTACTTC. This chain links TRBV7-9 with TRBJ2-7; D remains unclear. This CDR3 is built from 13 residues. The germline CDR1 and CDR2 sequences are SEHNR and FQNEAQ (reference sequence). V was pared by 1 base and J by 5 bases, with 9 bases between.

This clonotype has more than one count but fewer than ten. The chain employs TRBV18 and TRBJ1-2; D is undetermined. V was shortened by 4 bases and J by 7 bases, with 13 bases between the two germline ends. CDR1 and CDR2 (germline): KGHSH, LQKENI. The CDR3 runs 13 residues. The CDR3 DNA reads TGTGCCAGCTCACAGGAGTCCTATGGTGGCTACACCTTC. Translating it yields CASSQESYGGYTF.

This clonotype was counted between two and nine times. The chain recombines TRBV6-5 with TRBJ2-1; D is unclear. The germline V gene has CDR1 MNHEY and CDR2 SVGAGI. V was shortened by 2 bases and J by 2 bases, with 13 bases between the two germline ends. The CDR3 runs to 16 residues. DNA of the CDR3: TGTGCCAGCAGTTACACTATAGGGAAGACCTACAATGAGCAGTTCTTC. Translation gives CASSYTIGKTYNEQFF.

The chain is built from TRBV20-1 and TRBJ2-7; tentatively, D is TRBD1 (5 bases). CDR3 length: 14 residues. The V gene lost 0 bases and the J gene lost 2 bases, with 11 bases spanning the gap. Germline V gene data show CDR1 as DFQATT and CDR2 as SNEGSKA (reference sequence). This CDR3 is CSARDSVGPYEQYF. The CDR3 nucleotides read TGCAGTGCTAGAGATTCGGTGGGGCCCTACGAGCAGTACTTC.

The genes are TRBV7-9 and TRBJ2-2; D uncertain. The germline gives CDR1 SEHNR, CDR2 FQNEAQ (reference sequence). Trimming stripped 3 bases from V and 7 bases from J, with 12 bases between. There are 14 residues in the CDR3. This chain's CDR3 is CASSFPTVGGELFF. DNA for the CDR3: TGTGCCAGCAGCTTCCCCACCGTGGGCGGGGAGCTGTTTTTT.

This clonotype occurred a few times. The chain recombines TRBV20-1 with TRBJ2-1; the D gene is possibly TRBD2 (5 bases). Germline V gene sequence: CDR1 DFQATT, CDR2 SNEGSKA (reference sequence). The V end lost 3 bases, the J end lost 4 bases, and 19 bases lay between the germline ends. The CDR3 sequence is 16 residues long. The CDR3 DNA sequence: TGCAGTGCTAGCGTCTTCATCGGTGGGAGTTACAATGAGCAGTTCTTC. It encodes CSASVFIGGSYNEQFF.

The V gene is TRBV25-1, the J gene TRBJ1-5, with D perhaps matching TRBD1 (5 bases). The length of the CDR3 is 14 residues. The germline V gene encodes CDR1 MGHDK and CDR2 SYGVNS. Trimming left V 1 base short and J 4 bases short, with 8 bases between. The CDR3 region is CASSELGANQPQHF. The CDR3 bases are TGTGCCAGCAGTGAATTAGGGGCAAATCAGCCCCAGCATTTT.

This clonotype has just a few counts. J is TRBJ1-6 and V is TRBV3-1; D may be TRBD1 (5 bases). Germline CDR1 and CDR2: LGHDT and YNNKEL (reference sequence). The CDR3 has 16 residues. V was pared by 5 bases and J by 5 bases, with 16 bases between. CDR3 residues: CASSGADRTNNSPLHF. The DNA of the CDR3 is TGTGCCAGCAGCGGCGCCGACAGAACAAATAATTCACCCCTCCACTTT.

This rearrangement joins TRBV28 to TRBJ2-1; 7 bases fit TRBD1. Germline CDR1 MDHEN, CDR2 SYDVKM. The CDR3 runs to 15 residues. Unmatched junction bases numbered 7, after V lost 4 bases and J lost 4 bases. The CDR3 region has the DNA TGTGCCAGCAGTTCCCAGGACAGGATATACAATGAGCAGTTCTTC. It translates to CASSSQDRIYNEQFF.

This clonotype was counted at least ten times. The chain joins TRBV12-3 or TRBV12-4 to TRBJ1-4, with a tentative D call TRBD1 (6 bases). The CDR3 length is 12 residues. V was shortened by 5 bases and J by 9 bases, with 10 bases between the two germline ends. CDR3 coding DNA: TGTGCCAGCAGTCCCCAGGGGAAAAAACTGTTTTTT. Translation: CASSPQGKKLFF.

The V call is TRBV7-9, the J call TRBJ2-1, with D possibly matching TRBD1 (6 bases). The CDR3 is 17 amino acids. V shed 5 bases and J shed 0 bases, with 17 bases lying between them. CDR1 and CDR2 from the germline V gene are SEHNR and FQNEAQ (reference sequence). CDR3 nucleotide sequence: TGTGCCAGCAGCGGAGGACAGCGTCTGAGCTCCTACAATGAGCAGTTCTTC. This gives the protein CASSGGQRLSSYNEQFF.

This clonotype was counted only a few times. The chain is built from TRBV20-1 and TRBJ2-4; 7 bases match TRBD2. Germline CDR1 reads DFQATT; CDR2 reads SNEGSKA (reference sequence). The CDR3 is 14 residues long. V lost 1 base, J lost 7 bases, and 7 bases stayed unmatched. The CDR3 bases are TGCAGTGCTAGAGGCCAGCGGGAACCTAACATTCAGTACTTC. Its protein is CSARGQREPNIQYF.

This clonotype was seen a handful of times. This rearrangement joins TRBV6-5 to TRBJ1-2; 7 nucleotides match TRBD1. The CDR3 has 14 residues. J was trimmed by 3 bases and V by 2 bases; bases with no gene match: 3. In germline, CDR1 is MNHEY, CDR2 SVGAGI. The CDR3: CASSYGGQDYGYTF. CDR3 sequence (DNA): TGTGCCAGCAGTTACGGAGGACAGGACTATGGCTACACCTTC.

This chain connects TRBV7-2 to TRBJ2-1; TRBD1 matches at 9 bases. This CDR3 region has 16 residues. Germline values: CDR1 SGHTA, CDR2 FQGNSA. J gave up 3 bases and V 5 bases, and 8 bases lay outside the gene matches. DNA for the CDR3: TGTGCCAGCAGCAAATTGACAGGGGGGATCTACAATGAGCAGTTCTTC. Translation gives CASSKLTGGIYNEQFF.

This clonotype was counted between two and nine times. This chain joins TRBV5-1 and TRBJ2-1, with TRBD1 matching 8 bases. V lost 0 bases to trimming and J lost 6 bases; unmatched junction nucleotides: 5. The CDR3 covers 15 residues. Germline V lookup: CDR1 SGHRS, CDR2 YFSETQ. The CDR3 nucleotides are TGCGCCAGCAGCTTGGGCCCGACAGGGGTCAATGAGCAGTTCTTC. It is translated as CASSLGPTGVNEQFF. The whole variable domain, remainder taken from reference TRBV5-1 and TRBJ2-1, is KAGVTQTPRYLIKTRGQQVTLSCSPISGHRSVSWYQQTPGQGLQFLFEYFSETQRNKGNFPGRFSGRQFSNSRSEMNVSTLELGDSALYLCASSLGPTGVNEQFFGPGTRLTVL.

This chain uses TRBV6-1 with TRBJ1-2; D call uncertain. V was clipped by 9 bases and J by 6 bases, with 11 bases between them. The CDR3 is 11 amino acids. CDR1 is MNHNS and CDR2 is SASEGT in the germline V gene. The CDR3 here is CASYAKDGYTF. CDR3 DNA: TGTGCCAGTTACGCTAAAGATGGCTACACCTTC.

This clonotype was observed a few times. The V gene is TRBV13, the J gene TRBJ2-3, with 10 bases identical to TRBD2. CDR3 length: 16 amino acids. V shed 4 bases, J shed 3 bases, and the junction held 7 bases outside the gene matches. The V gene's germline CDR1 is PRHDT and CDR2 FYEKMQ (reference sequence). CDR3 sequence: CASSSSSGRGTDTQYF. The CDR3 DNA reads TGTGCCAGCAGCTCCTCTAGCGGGAGAGGAACAGATACGCAGTATTTT. Based on the CDR3 plus reference TRBV13 and TRBJ2-3, the full variable domain is AAGVIQSPRHLIKEKRETATLKCYPIPRHDTVYWYQQGPGQDPQFLISFYEKMQSDKGSIPDRFSAQQFSDYHSELNMSSLELGDSALYFCASSSSSGRGTDTQYFGPGTRLTVL.

This clonotype was observed a handful of times. The J gene is TRBJ2-3, the V gene TRBV4-2, with TRBD2 matching 10 bases. V lost 3 bases and J lost 4; bases outside the gene matches: 7. Germline assignment: CDR1 LGHNA and CDR2 YNFKEQ. The CDR3 covers 16 residues. Here the CDR3 DNA reads TGTGCCAGCAGCCAGACAGCAAGCGGGGGGGCAGATACGCAGTATTTT. This translates into CASSQTASGGADTQYF.

The rearrangement links TRBV20-1 to TRBJ2-3; a weak D match, TRBD2 (5 bases). This CDR3 has 12 amino acids. In germline, CDR1 is DFQATT, CDR2 SNEGSKA (reference sequence). V was trimmed by 6 bases and J by 3 bases, leaving 10 bases between them. This CDR3 reads CSAERGTDTQYF. In DNA, the CDR3 is TGCAGTGCCGAACGGGGTACAGATACGCAGTATTTT.

This clonotype has only a few counts. The chain combines TRBV12-3 or TRBV12-4 with TRBJ2-1, with 9 bases fitting TRBD2. V shed 2 bases and J 5 bases; nucleotides not matched to a gene: 4. The CDR3 sequence is 15 residues long. CDR3 DNA: TGTGCCAGCAGTTTAAGCGGGAGGTTAAACAATGAGCAGTTCTTC. Translation: CASSLSGRLNNEQFF.

This clonotype was counted only a few times. The V gene is TRBV29-1, the J gene TRBJ2-3; D uncertain. V was cut by 7 bases and J by 2 bases, with 13 bases left in between. Germline V gives CDR1 SQVTM, CDR2 ANQGSEA. This CDR3 has 13 residues. The CDR3 DNA reads as TGCAGCGGAGGTTCTCCAGACACAGATACGCAGTATTTT. Its protein is CSGGSPDTDTQYF.

This clonotype was counted a few times. CDR3 sequence (DNA): TGTGCCAGCAGCTCCGGGCCCCCCGGGACCCAGTACTTC. It specifies CASSSGPPGTQYF. The V gene is TRBV13, the J gene TRBJ2-5; D remains unclear. The CDR3 sequence is 13 residues long. V dropped 4 bases and J dropped 7 bases, with 13 bases sitting between them. Germline lookup yields CDR1 PRHDT and CDR2 FYEKMQ (reference sequence). The complete variable domain, with remaining parts taken from reference TRBV13 and TRBJ2-5, reads AAGVIQSPRHLIKEKRETATLKCYPIPRHDTVYWYQQGPGQDPQFLISFYEKMQSDKGSIPDRFSAQQFSDYHSELNMSSLELGDSALYFCASSSGPPGTQYFGPGTRLLVL.